The rows below give T cell receptor beta chains drawn from one sample of a study of T cell responses to AZD1222 COVID-19 vaccine. Sequenced by immunoSEQ multiplex PCR; TCRdb stores in-frame clones only, minus some. Of about 100,000 clones in the sample, less than 90% were seen once. Material: peripheral blood, obtained on day 0 of AZD1222 vaccination. These receptors were taken from an adult in good health. Each CDR3 is given with its conserved first and last residue. D genes are given only for firm matches. Expanded clones are given a class, and other clones once, few, many or no size at all.

v_call	d_call	j_call	clone_size	cdr3_aa	cdr3_nt
TRBV11-2	TRBD1	TRBJ2-5	.	CASSSTQGVQETQYF	TGTGCCAGCAGCTCGACACAGGGGGTCCAAGAGACCCAGTACTTC
TRBV27	TRBD1	TRBJ2-7	many	CASSLSPQGVEQYF	TGTGCCAGCAGTTTGTCGCCGCAGGGGGTCGAGCAGTACTTC
TRBV3-1/TRBV3-2	.	TRBJ2-7	.	CASSPFPGEQYF	TGTGCCAGCAGCCCTTTCCCCGGCGAGCAGTACTTC
TRBV30	TRBD2	TRBJ2-3	.	CAWSALAGLDTQYF	TGTGCCTGGAGTGCCCTAGCGGGGTTAGATACGCAGTATTTT
TRBV28	TRBD1	TRBJ1-4	.	CASSSPGQGNEKLFF	TGTGCCAGCAGTTCGCCGGGACAGGGTAATGAAAAACTGTTTTTT
TRBV1	.	TRBJ2-7	once	CTSSHIPPTGKGEQYF	TGCACCAGCAGCCACATTCCCCCGACAGGGAAGGGCGAGCAGTACTTC
TRBV12-3/TRBV12-4	.	TRBJ2-1	once	CASSRDPWNEQFF	TGTGCCAGCAGCCGAGATCCCTGGAATGAGCAGTTCTTC
TRBV7-9	.	TRBJ2-7	.	CASSPPLAGVSYEQYF	TGTGCCAGCAGCCCACCTCTAGCCGGCGTCTCCTACGAGCAGTACTTC
TRBV28	TRBD1	TRBJ1-4	.	CASSSGTVREKLFF	TGTGCCAGCAGTTCCGGGACAGTCCGTGAAAAACTGTTTTTT
TRBV7-9	.	TRBJ2-3	.	CASSPHATTDTQYF	TGTGCCAGCAGCCCTCATGCTACCACAGATACGCAGTATTTT
TRBV7-6	.	TRBJ2-3	.	CASSSRSRGVDTQYF	TGTGCCAGCAGCTCCCGCAGCAGGGGAGTAGATACGCAGTATTTT
TRBV14	.	TRBJ1-3	.	CASSQGGVNTIYF	TGTGCCAGCAGCCAAGGGGGAGTAAACACCATATATTTT
TRBV6-5	.	TRBJ1-1	.	CASSPGGGDPTEAFF	TGTGCCAGCAGTCCGGGGGGCGGAGACCCCACTGAAGCTTTCTTT
TRBV9	.	TRBJ2-3	.	CASSVVGSGTDTQYF	TGTGCCAGCAGCGTAGTTGGGTCCGGCACAGATACGCAGTATTTT
TRBV13	TRBD2	TRBJ2-1	.	CASSLVGAGDNEQFF	TGTGCCAGCAGCCTGGTAGGAGCGGGAGACAATGAGCAGTTCTTC
TRBV3-1/TRBV3-2	TRBD2	TRBJ2-3	.	CASSQLAGTSDTQYF	TGTGCCAGCAGCCAGTTAGCGGGGACCTCAGATACGCAGTATTTT
TRBV11-3	TRBD1	TRBJ1-1	few	CASSGQGNTEAFF	TGTGCCAGCAGCGGACAGGGGAACACTGAAGCTTTCTTT
TRBV5-4	TRBD2	TRBJ2-3	once	CASSPGTSGSTTDTQYF	TGTGCCAGCAGCCCCGGGACTAGCGGGAGTACTACAGATACGCAGTATTTT
TRBV5-1	.	TRBJ2-7	.	CASSLGRELAYEQYF	TGCGCCAGCAGCTTGGGACGGGAGTTGGCCTACGAGCAGTACTTC
TRBV7-7	TRBD1	TRBJ2-6	few	CASTPGQGAGGANVLTF	TGTGCCAGCACCCCTGGACAGGGGGCAGGAGGGGCCAACGTCCTGACTTTC
TRBV4-1	TRBD2	TRBJ2-2	once	CASSQVGLADRGTGELFF	TGCGCCAGCAGCCAAGTCGGCCTAGCGGACCGAGGCACCGGGGAGCTGTTTTTT
TRBV11-2	.	TRBJ1-6	.	CASSFIDSPLHF	TGTGCCAGCAGCTTTATTGATTCACCCCTCCACTTT
TRBV29-1	TRBD2	TRBJ2-7	.	CSVEKGLAGSYEQYF	TGCAGCGTTGAAAAGGGCCTAGCGGGCTCCTACGAGCAGTACTTC
TRBV5-1	.	TRBJ2-7	.	CASSLSDRRYEQYF	TGCGCCAGCAGCTTGAGCGACAGACGATACGAGCAGTACTTC
TRBV2	.	TRBJ1-2	.	CASSTDSSGYTF	TGTGCCAGCAGTACTGACAGCTCCGGCTACACCTTC
TRBV2	TRBD2	TRBJ2-3	.	CASSEPLAGGHNFVNTQYF	TGTGCCAGCAGTGAACCGCTAGCGGGAGGTCACAATTTCGTTAATACGCAGTATTTT
TRBV6-5	.	TRBJ2-1	few	CASSPRSGSYNEQFF	TGTGCCAGCAGTCCTCGCTCAGGCTCCTACAATGAGCAGTTCTTC
TRBV19	.	TRBJ1-3	once	CASSRGIGNTIYF	TGTGCCAGTAGTCGGGGAATTGGAAACACCATATATTTT
TRBV5-1	.	TRBJ2-1	.	CASSSSTRPGEQFF	TGCGCCAGCAGCTCCTCGACCCGGCCGGGTGAGCAGTTCTTC
TRBV7-3	.	TRBJ1-6	.	CASSSTLEANSPLHF	TGTGCCAGCAGCTCTACGTTGGAGGCGAATTCACCCCTCCACTTT
TRBV24-1	TRBD1	TRBJ2-2	few	CATSDRQGEAGELFF	TGTGCCACCAGTGATCGGCAGGGGGAAGCCGGGGAGCTGTTTTTT
TRBV10-1	.	TRBJ1-3	.	CASSESGTGNTIYF	TGCGCCAGCAGTGAGTCGGGGACTGGAAACACCATATATTTT
TRBV5-1	.	TRBJ1-4	.	CASKAGVGGNEKLFF	TGCGCCAGCAAAGCAGGGGTCGGGGGTAATGAAAAACTGTTTTTT
TRBV11-3	TRBD2	TRBJ2-2	.	CASSSATSGRLNTGELFF	TGTGCCAGCAGCTCCGCGACTAGCGGGAGGTTAAACACCGGGGAGCTGTTTTTT
TRBV29-1	TRBD1	TRBJ1-1	once	CSVVGQGKGEAFF	TGCAGCGTTGTCGGACAGGGGAAAGGTGAAGCTTTCTTT
TRBV27	TRBD2	TRBJ2-2	.	CASSPTSALYAGELFF	TGTGCCAGCAGTCCCACTAGCGCTTTGTACGCCGGGGAGCTGTTTTTT
TRBV11-3	.	TRBJ2-7	.	CASSFDGRRLTYEQYF	TGTGCCAGCAGCTTTGACGGGCGGAGATTAACCTACGAGCAGTACTTC
TRBV11-2	.	TRBJ2-2	.	CASSALAGTGELFF	TGTGCCAGCAGCGCATTGGCCGGCACCGGGGAGCTGTTTTTT
TRBV11-2	.	TRBJ2-1	.	CASSPPGGEQFF	TGTGCCAGCAGCCCCCCCGGGGGTGAGCAGTTCTTC
TRBV28	.	TRBJ2-3	.	CASSLGTDTQYF	TGTGCCAGCAGTTTAGGTACAGATACGCAGTATTTT
TRBV30	.	TRBJ1-1	.	CAWSRGQTNTEAFF	TGTGCCTGGAGTAGAGGACAGACGAACACTGAAGCTTTCTTT
TRBV9	TRBD2	TRBJ2-3	.	CASSVGAGPTDTQYF	TGTGCCAGCAGCGTAGGAGCGGGGCCCACAGATACGCAGTATTTT
TRBV12-3/TRBV12-4	.	TRBJ1-5	.	CASSLGRPQHF	TGTGCCAGCAGTTTAGGGAGGCCCCAGCATTTT
TRBV28	.	TRBJ1-2	once	CASSVGQTAGYTF	TGTGCCAGCAGTGTAGGACAGACCGCGGGCTACACCTTC
TRBV6-2/TRBV6-3	TRBD1	TRBJ1-6	.	CASSYSTGGNSPLHF	TGTGCCAGCAGTTACTCGACAGGGGGTAATTCACCCCTCCACTTT
TRBV29-1	.	TRBJ2-1	.	CSVSRRQGNEQFF	TGCAGCGTGTCGCGGCGGCAGGGTAATGAGCAGTTCTTC
TRBV19	.	TRBJ1-2	.	CASQGIYGYTF	TGTGCCAGTCAGGGTATCTATGGCTACACCTTC
TRBV7-3	TRBD2	TRBJ2-6	.	CASSLAGGPSGANVLTF	TGTGCCAGCAGCTTGGCGGGAGGGCCCTCTGGGGCCAACGTCCTGACTTTC
TRBV9	.	TRBJ1-3	.	CASSPGGRETIYF	TGTGCCAGCAGCCCTGGGGGGCGAGAAACCATATATTTT